The 17 T cell receptor beta chains below were found in one sample sequenced in a study of blood T cells in healthy people across ages (dated by TCRdb to the mid-2010s). Library construction relied on 5' RACE. The instrument given in TCRdb is Illumina HiSeq 2500. A second PCR of roughly 7 to 11 cycles was performed with a sample-barcoded 5' primer and a J-beta primer mix. In-frame beta chains were kept once TCRdb had trimmed the public reads at Q25 with fastp and called clones with MiXCR. Identical CDR3 proteins give one entry, which carries the most common genes and DNA. Present in this sample are about 1 million distinct CDR3 sequences, around 45% of which were seen just once. The ten largest account for under 20% of the sample. Sequenced sample: blood. The receptor source for this set is a woman aged 55-69 years in good health.

This clonotype has a count of ten or more. The V gene is TRBV28, the J gene TRBJ2-7, with D maybe TRBD1 (6 bases). Germline assignment: CDR1 MDHEN and CDR2 SYDVKM. Trimming cost V 4 bases and J 4 bases, with 8 bases left between them. The CDR3 loop spans 12 amino acids. CDR3 residues: CASSSGQYEQYF. The CDR3 DNA is TGTGCCAGCAGTTCCGGACAGTACGAGCAGTACTTC.

This rearrangement joins TRBV14 to TRBJ2-1; no definite D call. This CDR3 is built from 13 residues. Germline V gene sequence: CDR1 SGHDN, CDR2 FVKESK. The V gene lost 1 base and the J gene lost 10 bases, with 11 bases spanning the gap. CDR3 residues: CASSQVTGSEQFF. The CDR3 region has the DNA TGTGCCAGCAGCCAAGTTACCGGAAGCGAGCAGTTCTTC.

This clonotype has more than one count but fewer than ten. The chain combines TRBV20-1 with TRBJ2-7, with TRBD1 identical over 8 bases. This CDR3 is built from 13 residues. Germline V gene data show CDR1 as DFQATT and CDR2 as SNEGSKA (reference sequence). V was pared by 6 bases and J by 0 bases, with 4 bases of the junction left unmatched. CDR3 DNA: TGCAGTGCCAGGGGGCGGCTCTCCTACGAGCAGTACTTC. Translating gives CSARGRLSYEQYF.

This clonotype was counted between two and nine times. V and J are TRBV12-3 or TRBV12-4 and TRBJ2-1; 15 bases are a match to TRBD2. This CDR3 is 15 amino acids long. With V trimmed by 6 bases and J by 10 bases, 7 bases remained unmatched. The CDR3 DNA is TGTGCCAGCAGCAGGACTAGCGGGAGGGCGGTAGAGCAGTTCTTC. It translates to CASSRTSGRAVEQFF.

The chain joins TRBV6-5 to TRBJ1-4; 8 nucleotides agree with TRBD1. The CDR3 loop spans 15 amino acids. The junction had 1 base not matched to a gene; V was cut back by 4 bases and J by 0 bases. The germline V gene encodes CDR1 MNHEY and CDR2 SVGAGI. CDR3 region: CASSWTGSTNEKLFF. The DNA for the CDR3 is TGTGCCAGCAGTTGGACAGGGTCAACTAATGAAAAACTGTTTTTT.

The chain carries TRBV28 and TRBJ2-3; TRBD2 aligns across 10 bases. The J segment lost 0 bases and the V segment lost 3 bases, leaving 9 bases of the junction unmatched. Germline lookup yields CDR1 MDHEN and CDR2 SYDVKM. The CDR3 loop spans 18 amino acids. CDR3 sequence: CASSFPSSTSGSTDTQYF. Here the CDR3 DNA reads TGTGCCAGCAGTTTTCCCTCATCGACTAGCGGGAGCACAGATACGCAGTATTTT. Supplemented by reference TRBV28 and TRBJ2-3, the full variable domain reads DVKVTQSSRYLVKRTGEKVFLECVQDMDHENMFWYRQDPGLGLRLIYFSYDVKMKEKGDIPEGYSVSREKKERFSLILESASTNQTSMYLCASSFPSSTSGSTDTQYFGPGTRLTVL.

In its sample, this clonotype was seen a few times. The chain joins TRBV7-9 to TRBJ2-5, with D unresolved. Germline assignment: CDR1 SEHNR and CDR2 FQNEAQ (reference sequence). The CDR3 runs 15 residues. V lost 1 base to trimming and J lost 5 bases, with 14 bases between them. Here the CDR3 DNA reads TGTGCCAGCAGCTTAGAGGTTGGATCGCGGGAGACCCAGTACTTC. Its translation: CASSLEVGSRETQYF.

The CDR3 sequence: CASSLKRAATNEQFF. CDR3 coding DNA: TGTGCCAGCAGCTTAAAGAGGGCAGCAACAAATGAGCAGTTCTTC. The chain employs TRBV7-3 and TRBJ2-1, with D possibly being TRBD2 (5 bases). V lost 1 base and J 7 bases, leaving 14 bases between the germline ends. Germline V CDR1 and CDR2: SGHTA, FQGTGA. The CDR3 totals 15 residues.

V is TRBV10-2 and J is TRBJ2-1; D gene unclear. Germline V gene lookup returns CDR1 WSHSY and CDR2 SAAADI. With 7 bases removed from V and 0 bases from J, the gap between germline ends came to 10 bases. The CDR3 consists of 14 residues. The CDR3 is CASNLASSYNEQFF. Here the CDR3 DNA reads TGCGCCAGCAATTTAGCCAGCTCCTACAATGAGCAGTTCTTC.

The rearrangement joins TRBV20-1 to TRBJ2-4; TRBD1 matches 10 bases. V shed 4 bases, J shed 7 bases, and the junction held 7 bases outside the gene matches. The CDR3 sequence is 14 residues long. CDR1 is DFQATT, CDR2 SNEGSKA, per germline (reference sequence). The CDR3 bases are TGCAGTGCTAAAGGGGACAGGGGAAGGAACATTCAGTACTTC. As protein: CSAKGDRGRNIQYF.

The rearrangement joins TRBV2 to TRBJ2-1; 11 positions agree with TRBD2. Germline trimming cut 8 bases from V and 9 bases from J; bases unmatched to any gene: 9. The germline V gene has CDR1 SNHLY and CDR2 FYNNEI. The CDR3 has 14 amino acids. CDR3 nucleotide sequence: TGTGCCAGCCCGGGACTAGCGGATCGTGGTGAGCAGTTCTTC. Protein product: CASPGLADRGEQFF.

Many counts were recorded for this clonotype. V usage is TRBV10-3 and J usage is TRBJ2-7, with TRBD2 as a possible D gene (7 bases). Germline lookup yields CDR1 ENHRY and CDR2 SYGVKD. The CDR3 loop spans 15 amino acids. Trimming stripped 7 bases from V and 4 bases from J, with 20 bases between. The CDR3 nucleotides read TGTGCCATCAAAGCCGCGGGAGAAGGGGGATACGAGCAGTACTTC. This translates into CAIKAAGEGGYEQYF.

The chain links TRBV29-1 to TRBJ1-2; D possibly corresponds to TRBD1 (5 bases). CDR1 and CDR2 (germline): SQVTM, ANQGSEA. Trimming took 6 bases from V and 4 from J, leaving 15 bases between them. This CDR3 has 13 amino acids. The CDR3 here is CSVVFQGAYGYTF. The CDR3 DNA follows: TGCAGCGTCGTGTTCCAGGGTGCCTATGGCTACACCTTC.

For this clonotype: One base away lies a much larger clone, so this may be a sequencing read error. CDR3 residues: CASSSSGTPTDTQYF. Here the CDR3 DNA reads TGTGCCAGCAGTTCGAGCGGGACCCCCACAGATACGCAGTATTTT. The rearrangement joins TRBV7-6 to TRBJ2-3; 7 bases fit TRBD2. The J segment lost 2 bases and the V segment lost 6 bases, leaving 8 bases of the junction unmatched. Germline CDR1 and CDR2: SGHVS and FNYEAQ. The CDR3 runs to 15 residues.

This chain joins TRBV2 and TRBJ2-5; no definite D call. The V end lost 8 bases, the J end lost 1 base, and 11 bases lay between the germline ends. CDR1 is SNHLY and CDR2 is FYNNEI in the germline V gene. The CDR3 loop spans 13 amino acids. CDR3 sequence: CASGGRFQETQYF. As DNA, the CDR3 is TGTGCCAGCGGCGGACGATTCCAAGAGACCCAGTACTTC.

This chain links TRBV2 with TRBJ2-7; the D gene is possibly TRBD2 (5 bases). The end of the DNA is better explained by TRBJ2-5, so the J call may be wrong. CDR3 length: 13 amino acids. Germline V lookup: CDR1 SNHLY, CDR2 FYNNEI. The CDR3 DNA reads TGTGCCAGCAGTGAATTCGCGGGAGAGACCCAGTACTTC. This encodes CASSEFAGETQYF.

The table lists this clonotype with a few counts. This chain uses TRBV3-1 with TRBJ2-3; TRBD2 matches at 7 bases. The J segment lost 4 bases and the V segment lost 0 bases, leaving 7 bases of the junction unmatched. Looked up from germline, CDR1 is LGHDT and CDR2 is YNNKEL (reference sequence). The CDR3 has 16 residues. The CDR3 bases are TGTGCCAGCAGCCAAGACGGGCGGGAGTATTCAGATACGCAGTATTTT. Encoded protein: CASSQDGREYSDTQYF.